This TCR beta chain is drawn from a study of Ad26.COV2.S vaccination and SARS-CoV-2 variants. Findings of the study overall: Spike-specific TCR breadth ran higher among vaccine recipients than placebo recipients. Analyses of TCR breadth and depth may have underestimated total T cell responses. Breadth measured for non-spike TCRs was similar across vaccine and placebo recipients. After vaccination, reports described spike-specific CD8+ and CD4+ T cell responses as showing substantial breadth.

Sequencing used immunoSEQ multiplex PCR; TCRdb keeps in-frame clones, though not all of them. The sample holds about 180,000 clones, around 88% seen once. The CDR3 is 13 amino acids. Germline assignment: CDR1 GTSNPN and CDR2 SVGIG (reference sequence). V gave up 5 bases and J gave up 2 bases, with 10 bases separating them. Concerning this clone: Its cognate antigen is unknown.

This TCR was sampled from a human donor who had recovered from COVID-19. This chain connects TRBV30 to TRBJ2-1; no reliable D call. Sequenced here: peripheral blood, sampled after recovery from COVID-19. The CDR3 sequence: CAWGRAAYNEQFF. The CDR3 DNA sequence: TGTGCCTGGGGAAGGGCGGCCTACAATGAGCAGTTCTTC.